Sequencing of this T cell receptor (beta chain) was carried out in a study of pediatric ulcerative colitis. Study-wide results and limits: Compared with controls, ulcerative colitis showed greater blood-rectum clone sharing.

Regarding this clone: No antigen is known for it.

Germline loops: CDR1 MNHEY, CDR2 SVGAGI. This CDR3 contains 14 residues. V was trimmed by 2 bases and J by 5 bases, leaving 11 bases between them. This table comes from immunoSEQ multiplex PCR, and its TCRdb copy is limited to in-frame clones, with some not included. The sample includes roughly 30,000 clones, about four fifths of them seen just once. The sequence was obtained from a boy aged 5-17 years with severe ulcerative colitis. Sequencing input: blood. This rearrangement joins TRBV6-5 to TRBJ2-3; no firm D call. CDR3 bases: TGTGCCAGCAGTTACCTATCGGCGTTAGATACGCAGTATTTT. Protein product: CASSYLSALDTQYF.